The 5 T cell receptor beta chains below all came from one sample that was sequenced in a study of cytomegalovirus exposure and HLA in healthy donors. Vbeta (60) and Jbeta (13) primers were used in the PCR. Data came from immunoSEQ multiplex PCR; TCRdb stores just in-frame clones and leaves some out. This table has fewer than 250,000 clones, around four fifths appearing once. Sequencing was carried out using PBMCs. These receptors all stem from a male donor in good health and CMV-seronegative.

The CDR3 loop is CASSDRPGDEQYF. The CDR3 DNA reads TGTGCCAGCAGTGATCGCCCCGGGGACGAGCAGTACTTC. The V call is TRBV6-4, the J call TRBJ2-7, with a tentative D call TRBD2 (5 bases). The V gene's germline CDR1 is MRHNA and CDR2 SNTAGT. V lost 3 bases to trimming and J lost 5 bases, with 11 bases between them. This CDR3 is 13 amino acids long.

V gene TRBV11-2 combines with J gene TRBJ2-7; the D gene is possibly TRBD1 (5 bases). This CDR3 region has 16 residues. Trimming removed 4 bases at V and 9 bases at J, with 25 bases between. Germline V CDR1 and CDR2: SGHAT, FQNNGV. The CDR3 sequence is CASSSSNRSPQFGQYF. Written as DNA, the CDR3 is TGTGCCAGCAGCTCCTCCAACAGGAGCCCGCAGTTCGGGCAGTACTTC.

The genes are TRBV11-2 and TRBJ2-3; 8 bases agree with TRBD2. Germline V gene sequence: CDR1 SGHAT, CDR2 FQNNGV. This CDR3 is built from 17 residues. The junction had 14 bases not matched to a gene; V was cut back by 5 bases and J by 4 bases. CDR3 nucleotides: TGTGCCAGCAGCCTACAAGCGGGAGTTTTGATGGCAGATACGCAGTATTTT. Amino acid sequence: CASSLQAGVLMADTQYF.

The V call is TRBV10-1, the J call TRBJ2-7; no clear D gene. The CDR3 spans 16 residues. Germline V CDR1 and CDR2: WNHNN, SYGVQD (reference sequence). The germline V and J ends were trimmed by 3 bases and 2 bases, with 17 bases remaining between them. The DNA of the CDR3 is TGCGCCAGCAGTGAATCCCAGAGCCTAGTTGCCTACGAGCAGTACTTC. It encodes CASSESQSLVAYEQYF.

The V gene is TRBV28, the J gene TRBJ2-7; 12 nucleotides match TRBD1. The CDR3 has 14 residues. V trimming: 6 bases; J trimming: 2 bases; junction bases outside the gene matches: 2. CDR1 is MDHEN and CDR2 is SYDVKM in the germline V gene. CDR3 nucleotides: TGTGCCAGCAGCGGGACAGGGGGCACCTACGAGCAGTACTTC. Protein product: CASSGTGGTYEQYF.